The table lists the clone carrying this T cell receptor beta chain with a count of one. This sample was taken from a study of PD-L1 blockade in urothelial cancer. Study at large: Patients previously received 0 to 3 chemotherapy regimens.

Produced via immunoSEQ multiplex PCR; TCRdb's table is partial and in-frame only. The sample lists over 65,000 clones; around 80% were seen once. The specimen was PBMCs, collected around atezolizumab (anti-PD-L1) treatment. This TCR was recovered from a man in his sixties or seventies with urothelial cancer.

The CDR3 sequence is CASSWTGRAYNEQFF. The CDR3 nucleotides read TGTGCCAGCTCCTGGACCGGGAGGGCCTACAATGAGCAGTTCTTC. The chain recombines TRBV18 with TRBJ2-1; 8 nucleotides line up with TRBD2. The germline V gene encodes CDR1 KGHSH and CDR2 LQKENI. The trim removed 6 bases at V and 2 bases at J, leaving 6 bases unmatched. This CDR3 is built from 15 residues.